This T cell receptor beta chain was obtained from a study of blood T cell repertoires in COVID-19. The method was immunoSEQ multiplex PCR; TCRdb's version includes in-frame clones alone and lacks a portion of them. The sample holds about 98,000 clones, nearly 90% seen once. This CDR3 is built from 13 residues. The V gene lost 3 bases and the J gene lost 8 bases, with 13 bases spanning the gap. CDR1 and CDR2 (germline): WNHNN, SYGVQD (reference sequence). The chain employs TRBV10-1 and TRBJ1-2; no clear D. This TCR was sampled from a man between 65 and 85 years old with acute or convalescent COVID-19. Sequencing used peripheral blood. The DNA of the CDR3 is TGCGCCAGCAGTGAACTTTACGGTGCGGGCTACACCTTC. Protein product: CASSELYGAGYTF.